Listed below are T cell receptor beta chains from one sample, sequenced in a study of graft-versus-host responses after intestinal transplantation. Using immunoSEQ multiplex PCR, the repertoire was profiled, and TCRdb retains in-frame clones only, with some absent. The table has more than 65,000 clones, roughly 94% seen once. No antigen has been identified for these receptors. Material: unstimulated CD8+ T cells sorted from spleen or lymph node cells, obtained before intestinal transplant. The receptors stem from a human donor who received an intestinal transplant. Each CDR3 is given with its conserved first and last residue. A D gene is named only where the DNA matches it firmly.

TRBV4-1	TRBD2	CASSPTGLAGVREQYF
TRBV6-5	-	CASSYSGLGTEQFF
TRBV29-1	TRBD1	CSVERDRESYEQFF
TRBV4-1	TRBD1	CASSPVGQGMYEQYF
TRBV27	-	CASSLGINQPQHF
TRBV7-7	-	CASTGGGEETQYF
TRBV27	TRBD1	CASSTWTGGEAYNEQFF
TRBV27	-	CASSLKNMNTEAFF
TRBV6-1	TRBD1	CASPPGQDYGYTF
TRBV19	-	CASSPPGLVNEQFF
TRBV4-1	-	CASSQKSIDEQYF
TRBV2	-	CASSEGTASYTEAFF
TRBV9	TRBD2	CASSPRGLAGDHNEQFF
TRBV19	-	CASSIGWAGENEQFF
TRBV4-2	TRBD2	CASSQDGTSTYNEQFF
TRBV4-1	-	CASSQAQGPEQYF
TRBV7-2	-	CASSFEAGSETQYF
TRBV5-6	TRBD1	CASTRDRRGYTF
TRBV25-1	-	CASSEKDGGSGANVLTF
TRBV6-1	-	CASSEVRVLNQPQHF
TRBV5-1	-	CASSSGYEQYF
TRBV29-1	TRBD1	CSVWTGDSGNTIYF
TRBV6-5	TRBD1	CASSYRTGNNGQFF
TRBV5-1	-	CASSRPADGRDTDTQYF
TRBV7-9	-	CASSGRQVLMNTEAFF
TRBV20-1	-	CSASGYTF
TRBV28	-	CASSLTLKTSSTDTQYF
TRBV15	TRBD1	CATRGTGFEQFF
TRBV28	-	CASSFGIKSYNSPLHF
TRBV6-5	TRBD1	CASGTGAPLKPQHF
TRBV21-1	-	CASSKVSGTSYEQYF
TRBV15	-	CATSRDGGQRFNQPQHF
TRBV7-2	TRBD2	CASSKRPGSGASNTGELFF
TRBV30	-	CAWSDGATLGSNYGYTF
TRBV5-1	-	CASSFGNNYGYTF
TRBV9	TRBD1	CASSARDSSYNEQFF
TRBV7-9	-	CASSLEQETQYF
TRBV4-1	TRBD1	CASSQKQGMNTEAFF
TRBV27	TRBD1	CASSLGQATQETQYF
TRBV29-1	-	CSVDAGLAKNIQYF
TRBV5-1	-	CASSRTGTSISCTEAFF
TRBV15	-	CATSRVSGSNQPQHF
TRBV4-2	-	CASSQDPRLNQPQHF
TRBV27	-	CASSTGGLDSPLHF